This T cell receptor (beta chain) was identified in a study of T cells in Graves' hyperthyroidism and ophthalmopathy. Stable Graves' hyperthyroidism meant no ophthalmopathy progression within 18 months. Investigators excluded patients with uncontrolled infection, other autoimmune disease, pregnancy or lactation. Thyroid ultrasound, orbital computed tomography, clinical symptoms, and serum thyroxine and TRAb underpinned diagnoses. This clonotype has ten or more counts. Amplified TCR beta CDR3 regions came from RNA transcripts. A set of HTBI primers served as the primers for a first-round RT-PCR of the TCR CDR3. A single record per CDR3 protein comes from TCRdb applying MiXCR to the multiplex PCR reads. The sample holds nearly 750,000 distinct CDR3 sequences, roughly 32% seen once. The sequencing input was blood. This receptor was identified in a woman aged 40 to 50 with Graves' hyperthyroidism.

CDR3 coding DNA: TGTGCCAGCAGCAGCCAGGAGCTGAACACTGAAGCTTTCTTT. Amino acids: CASSSQELNTEAFF. The rearrangement links TRBV13 to TRBJ1-1, with D hard to call. Germline V CDR1 and CDR2: PRHDT, FYEKMQ (reference sequence). V was shortened by 5 bases and J by 0 bases, with 10 bases between the two germline ends. This CDR3 has 14 amino acids.